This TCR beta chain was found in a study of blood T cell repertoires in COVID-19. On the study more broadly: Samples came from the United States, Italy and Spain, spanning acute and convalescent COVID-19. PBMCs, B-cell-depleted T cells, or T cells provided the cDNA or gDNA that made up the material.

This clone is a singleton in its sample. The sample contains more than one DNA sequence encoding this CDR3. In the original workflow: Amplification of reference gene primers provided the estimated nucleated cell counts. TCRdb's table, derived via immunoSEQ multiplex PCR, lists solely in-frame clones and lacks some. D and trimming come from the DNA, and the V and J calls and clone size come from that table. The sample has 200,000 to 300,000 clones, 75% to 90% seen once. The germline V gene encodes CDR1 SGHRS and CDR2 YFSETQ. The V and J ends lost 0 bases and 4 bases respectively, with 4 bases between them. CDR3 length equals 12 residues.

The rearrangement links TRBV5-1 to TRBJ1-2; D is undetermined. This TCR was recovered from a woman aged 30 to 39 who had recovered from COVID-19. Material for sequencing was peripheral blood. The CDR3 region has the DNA TGCGCCAGCAGCTTGGACAGCTATGGCTACACCTTC. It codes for CASSLDSYGYTF.